A selection of T cell receptor beta chains follows, all from one sample in a study of OX40 agonist ivuxolimab in advanced cancers. Clones were read by immunoSEQ multiplex PCR, and TCRdb kept only the in-frame ones, dropping some. The data hold roughly 90,000 clones, with approximately 91% observed a single time. The material sequenced was CD4+ or CD8+ T cells sorted from blood, taken in a trial of the OX40 agonist ivuxolimab. The receptors were sampled from an adult with an advanced solid tumor such as melanoma, head and neck, liver or kidney cancer. Each CDR3 is given with its conserved first and last residue. A D gene is named only where the DNA matches it firmly. Where a row states a size, it is once, few, many or the class of an expanded clone; other rows omit it.

J | V | D | size | CDR3 | DNA
TRBJ2-6 | TRBV28 | TRBD1 | - | CASSTRQGAVGANVLTF | TGTGCCAGCAGTACGAGACAGGGGGCGGTTGGGGCCAACGTCCTGACTTTC
TRBJ2-3 | TRBV5-1 | TRBD1 | - | CASSWTWTGSDTQYF | TGCGCCAGCAGCTGGACCTGGACAGGGTCAGATACGCAGTATTTT
TRBJ2-7 | TRBV2 | - | - | CASRGDTHSYEQYF | TGTGCCAGCAGGGGGGACACCCACTCCTACGAGCAGTACTTC
TRBJ1-4 | TRBV7-2 | - | - | CASSGHRDATTLKLFF | TGTGCCAGCAGCGGCCACCGGGACGCCACGACCCTAAAACTGTTTTTT
TRBJ1-2 | TRBV5-1 | - | - | CASSTPPNEGYTF | TGCGCCAGCAGTACACCGCCTAATGAGGGCTACACCTTC
TRBJ2-7 | TRBV7-9 | - | - | CSLGHSSYEQYF | TGTTCACTCGGGCACTCCTCCTACGAGCAGTACTTC
TRBJ2-3 | TRBV5-6 | - | - | CASSSVATDTQYF | TGTGCCAGCAGCTCGGTAGCCACAGATACGCAGTATTTT
TRBJ2-2 | TRBV5-4 | - | - | CASNAPNTGELFF | TGTGCCAGCAACGCCCCGAACACCGGGGAGCTGTTTTTT
TRBJ2-5 | TRBV19 | TRBD1 | - | CASSIGDRGRGETQYF | TGTGCCAGTAGTATAGGGGACAGGGGGCGAGGTGAGACCCAGTACTTC
TRBJ2-7 | TRBV6-5 | TRBD1 | - | CASSYSAGGSYEQYF | TGTGCCAGCAGTTACTCCGCAGGGGGCTCTTACGAGCAGTACTTC
TRBJ1-5 | TRBV19 | - | - | CASSIGQGWHQPQHF | TGTGCCAGTAGTATAGGTCAGGGGTGGCATCAGCCCCAGCATTTT
TRBJ2-1 | TRBV27 | - | - | CASSHTGTGQFF | TGTGCCAGCAGCCACACAGGGACGGGGCAGTTCTTC
TRBJ2-2 | TRBV5-1 | - | - | CASSFNTGELFF | TGCGCCAGCAGCTTTAACACCGGGGAGCTGTTTTTT
TRBJ2-7 | TRBV28 | TRBD2 | once | CATQTSGSTYEQYF | TGTGCCACACAGACTAGCGGGTCAACCTACGAGCAGTACTTC
TRBJ2-7 | TRBV28 | TRBD1 | - | CASSFPGQGAYEQYF | TGTGCCAGCAGTTTCCCGGGACAGGGGGCCTACGAGCAGTACTTC
TRBJ1-5 | TRBV5-1 | - | - | CAISPISQHF | TGCGCCATCTCACCCATATCCCAGCATTTT
TRBJ2-5 | TRBV18 | - | - | CASSPSRAQETQYF | TGTGCCAGCTCACCCTCCCGGGCGCAAGAGACCCAGTACTTC
TRBJ2-5 | TRBV4-1 | TRBD1 | - | CASSQETGRETQYF | TGCGCCAGCAGCCAGGAGACAGGGCGGGAGACCCAGTACTTC
TRBJ2-2 | TRBV10-3 | TRBD2 | - | CAISLAGGATGELFF | TGTGCCATCTCCTTAGCGGGAGGAGCCACCGGGGAGCTGTTTTTT
TRBJ1-1 | TRBV14 | TRBD1 | - | CASSQWTGDTEAFF | TGTGCCAGCAGCCAATGGACAGGGGACACTGAAGCTTTCTTT
TRBJ2-1 | TRBV27 | TRBD1 | - | CASSPPIGQGLFF | TGTGCCAGCAGCCCCCCTATTGGACAGGGTCTGTTCTTC
TRBJ1-1 | TRBV7-9 | - | - | CASSFGNTEAFF | TGTGCCAGCAGCTTCGGGAACACTGAAGCTTTCTTT
TRBJ1-4 | TRBV19 | - | - | CASSRPGDPTNEKLFF | TGTGCCAGTAGTCGACCAGGGGATCCAACTAATGAAAAACTGTTTTTT
TRBJ2-1 | TRBV5-4 | TRBD2 | - | CASSLTSGGYNEQFF | TGTGCCAGCAGCTTGACTAGCGGGGGTTACAATGAGCAGTTCTTC
TRBJ2-1 | TRBV5-1 | - | - | CASSLAANYNEQFF | TGCGCCAGCAGCTTGGCCGCCAACTACAATGAGCAGTTCTTC
TRBJ2-7 | TRBV7-2 | TRBD2 | - | CASSLMQGGNEQYF | TGTGCCAGCAGTTTAATGCAGGGAGGGAACGAGCAGTACTTC
TRBJ1-2 | TRBV2 | - | - | CASRTPTGETNYGYTF | TGTGCCAGCAGGACACCGACGGGGGAAACTAACTATGGCTACACCTTC
TRBJ1-1 | TRBV7-9 | - | - | CASSSDPGAGAFF | TGTGCCAGCAGCTCCGACCCGGGGGCGGGAGCTTTCTTT
TRBJ2-7 | TRBV10-1 | - | - | CASSPGWRGNEQYF | TGCGCCAGCAGTCCTGGATGGAGGGGCAACGAGCAGTACTTC